The next 14 T cell receptor beta chains were all read from a single sample in a study of shared clonotypes between healthy human individuals. Generated by immunoSEQ multiplex PCR, the TCRdb table keeps only in-frame clones and is missing some. This table has around 550,000 clones, approximately 95% appearing once. Positively selected for CCR7, the CD45RO-negative cells used as naive CD8 cells excluded terminally differentiated effector memory CD45RA+ cells. The sample comprised naive CD8+ T cells sorted from blood. These receptors were collected from a woman aged 25 to 39 in good health.

The V and J genes are TRBV19 and TRBJ2-7, with TRBD2 matching over 10 bases. V shed 6 bases, J shed 2 bases, and the junction held 10 bases outside the gene matches. Per germline, CDR1 LNHDA and CDR2 SQIVND (reference sequence). The CDR3 is 16 residues long. The CDR3 DNA reads as TGTGCCAGTAGCCCCAGACTAGCGGGCGAAACCTACGAGCAGTACTTC. It is translated as CASSPRLAGETYEQYF.

This chain connects TRBV7-9 to TRBJ2-7; either TRBD1 or TRBD2 may fit D (5 bases each). V was trimmed by 5 bases and J by 2 bases, leaving 13 bases between them. The CDR3 is 14 residues long. Germline V gene data show CDR1 as SEHNR and CDR2 as FQNEAQ (reference sequence). Written as DNA, the CDR3 is TGTGCCAGCAGCGGAAGGGACGGAACCTACGAGCAGTACTTC. Protein product: CASSGRDGTYEQYF.

The rearrangement joins TRBV4-1 to TRBJ2-7; 7 bases are shared with TRBD2. The CDR3 is made up of 16 amino acids. Per the germline V gene, CDR1 is MGHRA and CDR2 is YSYEKL. With 0 bases clipped from V and 0 bases from J, the junction kept 5 bases outside the gene matches. CDR3 DNA: TGCGCCAGCAGCCAAGAGGACCTAGCGGTCTCCTACGAGCAGTACTTC. Its protein is CASSQEDLAVSYEQYF.

The gene calls are TRBV2 and TRBJ1-2, with 8 bases aligning to TRBD1. CDR1 and CDR2 from the germline V gene are SNHLY and FYNNEI. Losses at the gene ends were 4 bases for V and 4 bases for J; bases not matched to a gene: 5. This CDR3 has 14 amino acids. In DNA form, the CDR3 reads TGTGCCAGCAGTGTGTCAGGGGGCGGCTATGGCTACACCTTC. Residues: CASSVSGGGYGYTF.

The CDR3 DNA sequence: TGTGCCAGCAGCTTTGGACTAGCGGGAAAAACCTACAATGAGCAGTTCTTC. The encoded protein is CASSFGLAGKTYNEQFF. J is TRBJ2-1 and V is TRBV7-2, with TRBD2 identical over 12 bases. The CDR3 covers 17 residues. Trimming took 3 bases from V and 2 from J; bases not matched to a gene: 5. CDR1 and CDR2 (germline): SGHTA, FQGNSA. Filled out from reference TRBV7-2 and TRBJ2-1, the complete variable domain reads GAGVSQSPSNKVTEKGKDVELRCDPISGHTALYWYRQSLGQGLEFLIYFQGNSAPDKSGLPSDRFSAERTGGSVSTLTIQRTQQEDSAVYLCASSFGLAGKTYNEQFFGPGTRLTVL.

Concerning this clone: The DNA is omitted, as the CDR3 cannot be located on it reliably, and the CDR3 follows TCRdb's listing. V gene TRBV7-9 combines with J gene TRBJ2-2. Germline assignment: CDR1 SEHNR and CDR2 FQNEAQ (reference sequence). The CDR3 totals 15 residues, both ends included. This CDR3 is CASSLGGFGAGELFF.

This chain joins TRBV2 and TRBJ2-3, with TRBD2 matching 10 bases. Unmatched junction bases numbered 13, after V lost 5 bases and J lost 5 bases. The CDR3 is made up of 17 amino acids. Germline CDR1 is SNHLY and CDR2 is FYNNEI. CDR3 in amino acids: CASSSTGTSAPRDTQYF. CDR3 coding DNA: TGTGCCAGCAGTTCCACCGGGACTAGCGCCCCCAGAGATACGCAGTATTTT.

V usage is TRBV9 and J usage is TRBJ2-1; the match to TRBD2 covers 14 bases. CDR3 length equals 16 residues. Germline values: CDR1 SGDLS, CDR2 YYNGEE. With V trimmed by 4 bases and J by 10 bases, 10 bases remained unmatched. The CDR3 loop reads CASSPRGLAGVGEQFF. The CDR3 DNA follows: TGTGCCAGCAGCCCGAGGGGACTAGCGGGAGTCGGGGAGCAGTTCTTC.

The chain employs TRBV14 and TRBJ2-5; TRBD2 matches at 10 bases. Trimming removed 4 bases from V and 1 base from J; junction bases left unmatched: 9. The CDR3 consists of 17 residues. Looked up from germline, CDR1 is SGHDN and CDR2 is FVKESK. Here the CDR3 reads CASSPTRLAGIQETQYF. DNA of the CDR3: TGTGCCAGCAGCCCCACGCGACTAGCGGGCATCCAAGAGACCCAGTACTTC. Drawing the rest from reference TRBV14 and TRBJ2-5, the complete variable domain is EAGVTQFPSHSVIEKGQTVTLRCDPISGHDNLYWYRRVMGKEIKFLLHFVKESKQDESGMPNNRFLAERTGGTYSTLKVQPAELEDSGVYFCASSPTRLAGIQETQYFGPGTRLLVL.

Note on this clone: The same CDR3 arises from other DNA sequences in this sample as well. The V call is TRBV27, the J call TRBJ1-1; D gene ambiguous. Germline V CDR1 and CDR2: MNHEY, SMNVEV (reference sequence). V was cut by 0 bases and J by 4 bases, with 6 bases left in between. The CDR3 consists of 13 residues. The CDR3 loop reads CASSLSVGTEAFF. In DNA form, the CDR3 reads TGTGCCAGCAGTTTATCGGTGGGCACTGAAGCTTTCTTT.

This clone occurred once. The chain links TRBV27 to TRBJ2-5, with D maybe TRBD2 (6 bases). Trimming removed 0 bases from V and 5 bases from J, with 7 bases in between. The CDR3 runs to 13 residues. Germline CDR1 MNHEY, CDR2 SMNVEV (reference sequence). The CDR3 loop reads CASSLSRGETQYF. As DNA, the CDR3 is TGTGCCAGCAGTTTATCCCGGGGGGAGACCCAGTACTTC.

The chain joins TRBV27 to TRBJ1-1; D perhaps matches TRBD1 (5 bases). V was trimmed by 2 bases and J by 1 base, leaving 17 bases between them. This CDR3 contains 17 residues. Germline V gives CDR1 MNHEY, CDR2 SMNVEV (reference sequence). CDR3 sequence: CASSLQIPGPTNTEAFF. CDR3 nucleotides: TGTGCCAGCAGTTTACAAATACCGGGACCCACGAACACTGAAGCTTTCTTT.

The chain carries TRBV27 and TRBJ2-1; a weak D match, TRBD1 (5 bases). Germline-derived CDR1 and CDR2 are MNHEY and SMNVEV (reference sequence). This CDR3 contains 15 residues. The V and J ends lost 6 bases and 9 bases respectively, with 21 bases between them. Here the CDR3 DNA reads TGTGCCAGCAGCCTAAGGGGCGGTCTTAGGAGTGAGCAGTTCTTC. Its protein is CASSLRGGLRSEQFF.

The rearrangement links TRBV27 to TRBJ2-7; the D call may be TRBD1 or TRBD2 (6 bases each). This CDR3 is built from 16 residues. Germline loops: CDR1 MNHEY, CDR2 SMNVEV (reference sequence). The ends were cut back, 4 bases at V and 0 bases at J, with 16 bases in the middle. CDR3 sequence reads: CASSSLPGGGSYEQYF. The CDR3, as DNA: TGTGCCAGCAGTTCCCTCCCTGGAGGGGGCTCCTACGAGCAGTACTTC.